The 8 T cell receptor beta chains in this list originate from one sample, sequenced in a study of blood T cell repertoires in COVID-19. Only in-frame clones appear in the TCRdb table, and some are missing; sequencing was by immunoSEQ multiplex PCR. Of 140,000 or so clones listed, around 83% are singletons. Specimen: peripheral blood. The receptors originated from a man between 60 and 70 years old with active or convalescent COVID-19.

DNA of the CDR3: TGTGCCAGCACAATCTTCACACATTTATCACCCCTCCACTTT. As protein: CASTIFTHLSPLHF. This chain links TRBV6-5 with TRBJ1-6; D ambiguous. CDR3 length equals 14 residues. Germline CDR1 MNHEY, CDR2 SVGAGI. Trimming left V 7 bases short and J 10 bases short, with 17 bases between.

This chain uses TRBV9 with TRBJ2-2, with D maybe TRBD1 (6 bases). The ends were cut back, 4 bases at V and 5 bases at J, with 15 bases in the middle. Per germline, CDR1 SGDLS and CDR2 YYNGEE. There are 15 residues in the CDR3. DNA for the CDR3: TGTGCCAGCAGCTTCGGGACACCAGGTACCGGGGAGCTGTTTTTT. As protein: CASSFGTPGTGELFF.

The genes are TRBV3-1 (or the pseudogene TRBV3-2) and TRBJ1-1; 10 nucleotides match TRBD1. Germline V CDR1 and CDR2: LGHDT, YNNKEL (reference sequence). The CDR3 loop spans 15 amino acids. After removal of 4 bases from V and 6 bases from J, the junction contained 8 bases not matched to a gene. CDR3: CASSRQGQGSAEAFF. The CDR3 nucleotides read TGTGCCAGCAGCCGACAGGGACAGGGGAGCGCTGAAGCTTTCTTT.

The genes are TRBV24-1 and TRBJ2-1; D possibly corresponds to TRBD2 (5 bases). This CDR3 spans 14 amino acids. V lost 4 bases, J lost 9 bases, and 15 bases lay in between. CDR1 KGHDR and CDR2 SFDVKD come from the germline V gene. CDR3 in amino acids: CATSDHYSSFEQFF. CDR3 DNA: TGTGCCACCAGTGACCATTACTCTAGCTTTGAGCAGTTCTTC.

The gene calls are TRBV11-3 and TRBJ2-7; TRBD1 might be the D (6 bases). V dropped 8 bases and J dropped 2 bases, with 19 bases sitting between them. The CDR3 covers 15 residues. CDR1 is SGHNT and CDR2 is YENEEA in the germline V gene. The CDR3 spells CASGPGGGQTYEQYF. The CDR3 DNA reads TGTGCCAGCGGCCCCGGTGGGGGACAAACCTACGAGCAGTACTTC.

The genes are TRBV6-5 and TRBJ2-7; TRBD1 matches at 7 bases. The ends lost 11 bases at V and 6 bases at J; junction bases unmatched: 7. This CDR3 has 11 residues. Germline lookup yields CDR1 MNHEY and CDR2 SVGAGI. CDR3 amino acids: CACSGQREQYV. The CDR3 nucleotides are TGTGCCTGCTCGGGACAGCGCGAGCAGTACGTC.

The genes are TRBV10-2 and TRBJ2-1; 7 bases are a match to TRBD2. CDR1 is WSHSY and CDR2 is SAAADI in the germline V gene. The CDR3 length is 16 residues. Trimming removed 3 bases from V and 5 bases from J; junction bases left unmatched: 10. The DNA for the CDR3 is TGCGCCAGCAGTGACCGCGGGGGATGGAGTGACAATGAGCAGTTCTTC. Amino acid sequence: CASSDRGGWSDNEQFF.

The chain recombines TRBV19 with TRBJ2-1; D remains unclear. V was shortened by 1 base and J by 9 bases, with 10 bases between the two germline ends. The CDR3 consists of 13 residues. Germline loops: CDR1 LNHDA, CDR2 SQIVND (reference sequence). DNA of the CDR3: TGTGCCAGTAGTATAGTTAGCTTTGGTGAGCAGTTCTTC. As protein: CASSIVSFGEQFF.